This TCR beta chain was found in a study of blood T cells in healthy people across ages. The study's findings and limits: Donor CMV infection status was unknown, possibly confounding age-related changes in expanded clonotypes. The study could not conclusively compare naive and antigen-experienced cells, given its unsorted PBMCs. Naive CD4+ cell counts and diversity both ran higher in long-lived than in aged donors.

For the second PCR, which ran for about 7 to 11 cycles, a sample-barcoded 5' primer and a J-beta primer mix were used. TCRdb ran MiXCR on the 5' RACE reads and lists one entry per CDR3 protein. The repertoire consists of about 680,000 distinct CDR3 sequences, with 49% occurring once and the leading ten covering 25% to 35%. Each donor had ten milliliters of peripheral blood drawn. From germline, CDR1 is SQVTM and CDR2 ANQGSEA. V was shortened by 5 bases and J by 1 base, with 9 bases between the two germline ends. The CDR3 extends over 12 amino acids. Worth noting for this clonotype: The antigen remains unidentified.

This receptor was taken from a woman aged 60-75 years in good health. Source material: blood. This sequence joins TRBV29-1 and TRBJ2-7; no clear D gene. The CDR3 bases are TGCAGCGTTTCAGTCAGATCCTACGAGCAGTACTTC. It is translated as CSVSVRSYEQYF.